This T cell receptor beta chain was retrieved from a study of tumor-infiltrating lymphocytes in oesophageal squamous cell carcinoma. CDR1 and CDR2 (germline): MNHEY, SVGAGI. V trimming: 2 bases; J trimming: 0 bases; junction bases outside the gene matches: 9. The CDR3 loop spans 17 amino acids. TCRdb itself ran the PCR reads through MiXCR, one entry per CDR3 protein. The sample carries some 16,000 distinct CDR3 sequences, around half recorded once. The sequence came from a male donor with esophageal squamous cell carcinoma. Sequenced material: esophageal tumor tissue. The chain joins TRBV6-5 to TRBJ1-1, with 7 bases lining up with TRBD1. CDR3 region: CASSYGFVTGLNTEAFF. The DNA for the CDR3 is TGTGCCAGCAGTTACGGCTTCGTGACAGGGTTGAACACTGAAGCTTTCTTT.